Presented here are 28 T cell receptor beta chains from one specimen sequenced in a study of blood T cell repertoires in COVID-19. Here immunoSEQ multiplex PCR was the method, and the copy in TCRdb shows in-frame clones only, minus some. This sample has approximately 240,000 clones; approximately 87% occur once, and the top ten carry roughly 3.3%. Sequencing input: PBMCs or T cells enriched from blood (not recorded which). All receptors come from a woman aged 50 to 65 in a cohort exposed to, infected with or recovered from COVID-19 (not recorded which).

This clone was found a few times. This chain joins TRBV27 and TRBJ2-7; 10 nucleotides line up with TRBD1. Germline trimming cut 8 bases from V and 3 bases from J; bases unmatched to any gene: 4. Germline lookup yields CDR1 MNHEY and CDR2 SMNVEV (reference sequence). The CDR3 is made up of 13 amino acids. This CDR3 reads CASRGQGYYEQYF. For the CDR3, the DNA is TGTGCCAGCCGGGGACAGGGGTACTACGAGCAGTACTTC.

This sequence joins TRBV30 and TRBJ1-2, with a weak D call TRBD1 (6 bases). Deletions cut 2 bases from V and 5 bases from J, with 9 bases between. Germline CDR1 reads GTSNPN; CDR2 reads SVGIG (reference sequence). The CDR3 runs to 12 residues. The CDR3 DNA is TGTGCCTGGAGTACAGGGTCGTATGGCTACACCTTC. Its protein product is CAWSTGSYGYTF.

The chain carries TRBV28 and TRBJ2-3; 8 nucleotides align to TRBD2. V gave up 4 bases and J gave up 0 bases; unmatched junction bases: 9. Per germline, CDR1 MDHEN and CDR2 SYDVKM. This CDR3 contains 17 residues. CDR3 DNA sequence: TGTGCCAGCAGTTCAGGGGAAGCGGGGGCCAGCACAGATACGCAGTATTTT. As protein: CASSSGEAGASTDTQYF. Full variable domain (remainder filled in from reference TRBV28 and TRBJ2-3): DVKVTQSSRYLVKRTGEKVFLECVQDMDHENMFWYRQDPGLGLRLIYFSYDVKMKEKGDIPEGYSVSREKKERFSLILESASTNQTSMYLCASSSGEAGASTDTQYFGPGTRLTVL.

The CDR3 spells CSAGQGRAFDYTF. CDR3 nucleotide sequence: TGCAGCGCCGGACAGGGTAGGGCCTTTGACTACACCTTC. The V and J genes are TRBV29-1 and TRBJ1-2, with 8 nucleotides matching TRBD1. CDR3 size: 13 residues. V was pared by 7 bases and J by 10 bases, with 14 bases of the junction left unmatched. Germline V gene data show CDR1 as SQVTM and CDR2 as ANQGSEA.

The gene calls are TRBV6-1 and TRBJ1-1; 9 nucleotides agree with TRBD1. The CDR3 is 15 residues long. Germline CDR1 MNHNS, CDR2 SASEGT. J was trimmed by 3 bases and V by 8 bases; bases with no gene match: 10. The chain's CDR3 is CASYQHRGQDTEAFF. The CDR3 coding sequence is TGTGCCAGCTATCAGCACAGGGGGCAGGACACTGAAGCTTTCTTT.

The gene calls are TRBV5-8 and TRBJ2-7, with 11 bases lining up with TRBD2. Trimming cost V 1 base and J 2 bases; bases outside gene matches: 5. Germline CDR1 and CDR2: SGHTS and YDEGEE. The CDR3 contains 16 residues. The CDR3 DNA is TGTGCCAGCAGCTTGACCCTTAGCGGGGGGGCCTACGAGCAGTACTTC. Translating it yields CASSLTLSGGAYEQYF.

The rearrangement links TRBV3-1 (or the pseudogene TRBV3-2) to TRBJ2-2, with TRBD2 matching 10 bases. Germline assignment: CDR1 LGHDT and CDR2 YNNKEL (reference sequence). CDR3 length: 16 amino acids. The ends lost 4 bases at V and 5 bases at J; junction bases unmatched: 7. The chain's CDR3 is CASSLRGLATTGELFF. The CDR3 region has the DNA TGTGCCAGCAGCCTAAGGGGACTAGCGACGACCGGGGAGCTGTTTTTT.

This clone showed up just once. The chain employs TRBV5-1 and TRBJ1-1; 8 positions agree with TRBD1. CDR3 length: 15 amino acids. V lost 5 bases to trimming and J lost 11 bases; unmatched junction nucleotides: 17. Germline V lookup: CDR1 SGHRS, CDR2 YFSETQ. The chain's CDR3 is CASRISGTGLEKAFF. The CDR3 coding sequence is TGCGCCAGCAGAATCTCCGGGACAGGCCTCGAGAAGGCTTTCTTT.

This clone was recorded once. The rearrangement joins TRBV7-9 to TRBJ1-4; 8 nucleotides align to TRBD1. CDR1 and CDR2 from the germline V gene are SEHNR and FQNEAQ (reference sequence). The CDR3 loop spans 15 amino acids. V lost 6 bases, J lost 7 bases, and 10 bases stayed unmatched. The CDR3 loop reads CASRKDTGGREKLFF. Here the CDR3 DNA reads TGTGCCAGCAGGAAGGATACAGGGGGACGTGAAAAACTGTTTTTT.

This clone was seen only once. The rearrangement joins TRBV2 to TRBJ1-5; D is possibly TRBD1 (6 bases). Trimming took 3 bases from V and 0 from J, leaving 9 bases between them. The CDR3 loop spans 15 amino acids. Germline lookup yields CDR1 SNHLY and CDR2 FYNNEI. The CDR3 DNA sequence: TGTGCCAGCAGTGACCCAGGGGATAGCAATCAGCCCCAGCATTTT. This encodes CASSDPGDSNQPQHF.

The V and J genes are TRBV28 and TRBJ2-5; TRBD1 matches 10 bases. The V gene's germline CDR1 is MDHEN and CDR2 SYDVKM. V shed 7 bases and J 9 bases; nucleotides not matched to a gene: 8. The CDR3 is 13 amino acids. The CDR3 DNA reads TGTGCCAGCAAAGGACAGGGGGAATGGGCCCAGTACTTC. Its protein product is CASKGQGEWAQYF.

The J gene is TRBJ1-5, the V gene TRBV28, with a tentative D call TRBD1 (6 bases). Germline V gives CDR1 MDHEN, CDR2 SYDVKM. The V gene lost 4 bases and the J gene lost 9 bases, with 19 bases spanning the gap. CDR3 length equals 15 residues. CDR3 coding DNA: TGTGCCAGCAGTTCACGCAGGGGCCAGATCAGGCCCCAGCATTTT. Its protein product is CASSSRRGQIRPQHF. The full variable domain, completed using reference TRBV28 and TRBJ1-5, is DVKVTQSSRYLVKRTGEKVFLECVQDMDHENMFWYRQDPGLGLRLIYFSYDVKMKEKGDIPEGYSVSREKKERFSLILESASTNQTSMYLCASSSRRGQIRPQHFGDGTRLSIL.

The CDR3 nucleotides read TGCGCCAGACTCCCCCCAAGCTCCTACGAGCAGTACTTC. Translation: CARLPPSSYEQYF. V and J are TRBV10-1 and TRBJ2-7, with D unclear. Trimming cost V 9 bases and J 0 bases, with 12 bases left between them. From germline, CDR1 is WNHNN and CDR2 SYGVQD (reference sequence). The CDR3 sequence is 13 residues long.

This sequence joins TRBV5-1 and TRBJ2-7; 9 bases agree with TRBD1. The germline V gene encodes CDR1 SGHRS and CDR2 YFSETQ. The CDR3 spans 16 residues. J gave up 2 bases and V 4 bases, and 10 bases lay outside the gene matches. This chain's CDR3 is CASSPPGQGFTYEQYF. For the CDR3, the DNA is TGCGCCAGCAGCCCGCCGGGACAGGGCTTTACCTACGAGCAGTACTTC.

The chain has TRBV19 and TRBJ2-7, with TRBD1 identical over 10 bases. V lost 5 bases, J lost 0 bases, and 1 base stayed unmatched. The CDR3 is 14 residues long. Germline V gene lookup returns CDR1 LNHDA and CDR2 SQIVND (reference sequence). The CDR3 loop is CASSRQGASYEQYF. In DNA, the CDR3 is TGTGCCAGTAGTCGACAGGGGGCCTCCTACGAGCAGTACTTC.

The V gene is TRBV10-3, the J gene TRBJ1-1, with D possibly TRBD1 on 5 matching bases. Germline CDR1 and CDR2: ENHRY and SYGVKD. The V end lost 2 bases, the J end lost 6 bases, and 10 bases lay between the germline ends. The CDR3 length is 13 residues. CDR3 sequence reads: CAISEEQAAEAFF. Here the CDR3 DNA reads TGTGCCATCAGTGAGGAACAGGCGGCTGAAGCTTTCTTT.

This chain connects TRBV14 to TRBJ2-3; no reliable D call. Trimming left V 2 bases short and J 0 bases short, with 12 bases between. This CDR3 is 16 amino acids long. Germline V gene sequence: CDR1 SGHDN, CDR2 FVKESK. Here the CDR3 DNA reads TGTGCCAGCAGCCAACTCTTATCACAGAGCACAGATACGCAGTATTTT. Translating it yields CASSQLLSQSTDTQYF.

The chain has TRBV7-8 and TRBJ2-5, with D perhaps matching TRBD1 (6 bases). The CDR3 runs to 15 residues. Germline V gene data show CDR1 as SGHVS and CDR2 as FQNEAQ. Deletions cut 3 bases from V and 3 bases from J, with 14 bases between. CDR3 in DNA: TGTGCCAGCAGCTTGAGACAGGTCGTCGAAGAGACCCAGTACTTC. The encoded protein is CASSLRQVVEETQYF.

The chain carries TRBV27 and TRBJ1-2, with a weak D call TRBD1 (6 bases). V lost 3 bases, J lost 6 bases, and 11 bases lay in between. CDR1 MNHEY and CDR2 SMNVEV come from the germline V gene (reference sequence). The CDR3 extends over 13 amino acids. CDR3 sequence reads: CASSLSYRDGYTF. In DNA form, the CDR3 reads TGTGCCAGCAGTTTGAGTTACAGGGATGGCTACACCTTC.

This clone is a singleton in its sample. The chain couples TRBV16 to TRBJ1-2; D remains unclear. V gave up 4 bases and J gave up 1 base, with 10 bases separating them. There are 14 residues in the CDR3. Germline V gives CDR1 KGHSY, CDR2 FQNENV. CDR3 DNA sequence: TGTGCCAGCAGCCCTACTATGGGTAACTATGGCTACACCTTC. It specifies CASSPTMGNYGYTF.

V gene TRBV15 combines with J gene TRBJ1-2; D gene uncertain. The CDR3 has 15 amino acids. Trimming left V 0 bases short and J 2 bases short, with 10 bases between. Germline CDR1 reads LNHNV; CDR2 reads YYDKDF (reference sequence). The CDR3 bases are TGTGCCACCAGCAGAGATTATCCAGGAAACTATGGCTACACCTTC. This codes for CATSRDYPGNYGYTF.

This clone showed up just once. The chain carries TRBV28 and TRBJ1-6; D possibly corresponds to TRBD1 (5 bases). The length of the CDR3 is 12 residues. V lost 6 bases and J 10 bases, leaving 10 bases between the germline ends. Germline loops: CDR1 MDHEN, CDR2 SYDVKM. CDR3 DNA: TGTGCCAGCAGCTCCGACAGATCACCCCTCCACTTT. Protein product: CASSSDRSPLHF. Complete variable domain (other parts from reference TRBV28 and TRBJ1-6): DVKVTQSSRYLVKRTGEKVFLECVQDMDHENMFWYRQDPGLGLRLIYFSYDVKMKEKGDIPEGYSVSREKKERFSLILESASTNQTSMYLCASSSDRSPLHFGNGTRLTVT.

The chain joins TRBV7-9 to TRBJ1-1; maybe TRBD1 (5 bases). CDR1 is SEHNR, CDR2 FQNEAQ, per germline (reference sequence). The CDR3 spans 14 residues. Trimming removed 0 bases at V and 1 base at J, with 6 bases between. For the CDR3, the DNA is TGTGCCAGCAGCTTAGCGGACAAGAACACTGAAGCTTTCTTT. Translation gives CASSLADKNTEAFF.

The chain is built from TRBV7-9 and TRBJ2-1; TRBD1 agrees at 8 bases. The CDR3 consists of 17 residues. CDR1 SEHNR and CDR2 FQNEAQ come from the germline V gene (reference sequence). Unmatched junction bases numbered 17, after V lost 6 bases and J lost 7 bases. The CDR3 spells CASRQTDRAPPANEQFF. As DNA, the CDR3 is TGTGCCAGCAGGCAAACGGACAGGGCTCCCCCGGCAAATGAGCAGTTCTTC.

The chain employs TRBV4-3 and TRBJ1-1, with 7 bases identical to TRBD1. V shed 1 base and J 5 bases; nucleotides not matched to a gene: 7. This CDR3 region has 15 residues. Germline V lookup: CDR1 LGHNA, CDR2 YSLEER. The CDR3 is CASSQAQGVGTEAFF. Here the CDR3 DNA reads TGCGCCAGCAGCCAAGCCCAGGGGGTCGGGACTGAAGCTTTCTTT.

V is TRBV3-1 (or the pseudogene TRBV3-2) and J is TRBJ2-5; no clear D. CDR3 length equals 14 residues. Germline V CDR1 and CDR2: LGHDT, YNNKEL (reference sequence). V was clipped by 3 bases and J by 1 base, with 9 bases between them. CDR3 bases: TGTGCCAGCAGCCACAGAACGGGCCAAGAGACCCAGTACTTC. This gives the protein CASSHRTGQETQYF.

The CDR3: CASRELDTADTQYF. The CDR3 DNA is TGCGCCAGCAGGGAGCTGGACACCGCAGATACGCAGTATTTT. The rearrangement uses TRBV10-2 and TRBJ2-3, with a weak D call TRBD1 (5 bases). V was cut by 6 bases and J by 4 bases, with 14 bases left in between. Germline CDR1 is WSHSY and CDR2 is SAAADI. This CDR3 is built from 14 residues.

This chain links TRBV20-1 with TRBJ1-2; no definite D call. CDR1 and CDR2 (germline): DFQATT, SNEGSKA (reference sequence). The V end lost 3 bases, the J end lost 3 bases, and 5 bases lay between the germline ends. The CDR3 runs to 11 residues. The CDR3 region is CSASRYYGYTF. Here the CDR3 DNA reads TGCAGTGCTAGCCGGTACTATGGCTACACCTTC.